These 18 T cell receptor beta chains originate from one sample sequenced in a study of blood T cell repertoires in COVID-19 (dated by TCRdb to about 2020). Libraries were constructed by the immunoSEQ multiplex PCR assay. TCRdb holds this immuneACCESS table with in-frame rearrangements only. Some clones are missing; in checked studies, unresolved V genes explain under half, and the rest has no known cause. This sample comprises 200,000 to 250,000 clones, about 82% of them detected only once. The ten largest clones represent under 2.5% of the sample. Sequencing was performed on peripheral blood. These receptor sequences come from a woman between 70 and 85 years old with COVID-19, enrolled during active disease.

The chain uses TRBV7-3 and TRBJ2-5; 8 bases line up with TRBD2. CDR1 and CDR2 from the germline V gene are SGHTA and FQGTGA. The CDR3 runs to 16 residues. V gave up 1 base and J gave up 2 bases; unmatched junction bases: 6. For the CDR3, the DNA is TGTGCCAGCAGCTTAAACGGGGGGGCAGTTCAAGAGACCCAGTACTTC. Its protein is CASSLNGGAVQETQYF.

V is TRBV5-6 and J is TRBJ2-7, with D perhaps matching TRBD2 (5 bases). V lost 0 bases to trimming and J lost 5 bases, with 9 bases between them. Germline loops: CDR1 SGHDT, CDR2 YYEEEE. The CDR3 has 13 amino acids. The CDR3 DNA sequence: TGTGCCAGCAGCTTGGGGTGGCGGGACGAGCAGTACTTC. Translated: CASSLGWRDEQYF.

The V gene is TRBV10-3, the J gene TRBJ2-3, with D perhaps matching TRBD2 (6 bases). Trimming removed 4 bases from V and 0 bases from J, with 14 bases in between. The CDR3 is 16 residues long. Germline CDR1 ENHRY, CDR2 SYGVKD. In nucleotides, the CDR3 is TGTGCCATCAGTGCGAGTAGCGGAATCAGCACAGATACGCAGTATTTT. It translates to CAISASSGISTDTQYF.

The chain uses TRBV5-4 and TRBJ2-1; 10 bases align to TRBD2. Trimming took 1 base from V and 5 from J; bases not matched to a gene: 3. Germline assignment: CDR1 SGHNT and CDR2 YYREEE (reference sequence). The CDR3 contains 15 residues. The CDR3: CASSLRTSGNNEQFF. CDR3 DNA: TGTGCCAGCAGCTTGCGGACTAGCGGAAACAATGAGCAGTTCTTC.

The chain joins TRBV15 to TRBJ1-5; maybe TRBD1 (5 bases). Trimming pared 4 bases from V and 4 bases from J, leaving 17 bases between. This CDR3 has 16 residues. Germline V lookup: CDR1 LNHNV, CDR2 YYDKDF (reference sequence). CDR3 in amino acids: CATSNTGDPSNQPQHF. In DNA form, the CDR3 reads TGTGCCACCAGCAACACGGGGGACCCCAGTAATCAGCCCCAGCATTTT.

The chain carries TRBV24-1 and TRBJ2-3, with 8 bases aligning to TRBD2. Germline V gene data show CDR1 as KGHDR and CDR2 as SFDVKD. V dropped 4 bases and J dropped 2; count of bases not matched to a gene: 16. CDR3 length equals 19 residues. CDR3 loop: CATSDPSGGSGAYTDTQYF. CDR3 bases: TGTGCCACCAGTGACCCCTCGGGGGGGTCGGGCGCATACACAGATACGCAGTATTTT.

The chain couples TRBV30 to TRBJ1-2; D gene unclear. Per germline, CDR1 GTSNPN and CDR2 SVGIG (reference sequence). The CDR3 is 15 residues long. V shed 0 bases and J shed 2 bases, with 13 bases lying between them. The DNA for the CDR3 is TGTGCCTGGAGTGTAGGAGGGCAGAGAAACTATGGCTACACCTTC. It specifies CAWSVGGQRNYGYTF.

This clone was recorded only once. This chain joins TRBV11-2 and TRBJ1-1; D ambiguous. V lost 5 bases to trimming and J lost 3 bases, with 10 bases between them. CDR1 and CDR2 (germline): SGHAT, FQNNGV. The CDR3 totals 13 residues. This chain's CDR3 is CASSRTQYTEAFF. Written as DNA, the CDR3 is TGTGCCAGCAGCCGTACACAATACACTGAAGCTTTCTTT.

The chain recombines TRBV25-1 with TRBJ1-2; perhaps TRBD1 as D (6 bases). V dropped 3 bases and J dropped 4 bases, with 9 bases sitting between them. In germline, CDR1 is MGHDK, CDR2 SYGVNS. The CDR3 extends over 13 amino acids. The CDR3 sequence: CASSETGTYGYTF. CDR3 DNA: TGTGCCAGCAGTGAGACAGGCACCTATGGCTACACCTTC.

The J gene is TRBJ1-2, the V gene TRBV10-3; a possible D gene is TRBD1 (6 bases). The CDR3 covers 13 residues. Germline V gene data show CDR1 as ENHRY and CDR2 as SYGVKD. V lost 11 bases and J 3 bases, leaving 16 bases between the germline ends. The CDR3 here is CAARGGADYGYTF. In nucleotides, the CDR3 is TGTGCCGCACGGGGGGGCGCGGACTATGGCTACACCTTC.

This clone was observed a few times. The rearrangement uses TRBV15 and TRBJ1-6; D possibly corresponds to TRBD1 (5 bases). CDR3 length: 17 amino acids. The germline V gene has CDR1 LNHNV and CDR2 YYDKDF (reference sequence). With 0 bases removed from V and 9 bases from J, the gap between germline ends came to 18 bases. CDR3 sequence: CATSRDPRAGWGSPLHF. The CDR3 DNA follows: TGTGCCACCAGCAGAGACCCCCGGGCAGGGTGGGGTTCACCCCTCCACTTT. Based on the CDR3 plus reference TRBV15 and TRBJ1-6, the full variable domain is DAMVIQNPRYQVTQFGKPVTLSCSQTLNHNVMYWYQQKSSQAPKLLFHYYDKDFNNEADTPDNFQSRRPNTSFCFLDIRSPGLGDTAMYLCATSRDPRAGWGSPLHFGNGTRLTVT.

The genes are TRBV9 and TRBJ1-3; 12 positions agree with TRBD1. Germline V gene data show CDR1 as SGDLS and CDR2 as YYNGEE. This CDR3 contains 17 residues. Losses at the gene ends were 1 base for V and 4 bases for J; bases not matched to a gene: 6. The CDR3 bases are TGTGCCAGCAGCGTAAGAGGGGACAGGGGGCTGGGAAACACCATATATTTT. It is translated as CASSVRGDRGLGNTIYF.

The chain links TRBV5-4 to TRBJ1-2; 7 bases agree with TRBD1. V lost 4 bases, J lost 0 bases, and 6 bases stayed unmatched. Germline-derived CDR1 and CDR2 are SGHNT and YYREEE (reference sequence). This CDR3 region has 15 residues. The CDR3 bases are TGTGCCAGCAGCACGGGACAGATGACTAACTATGGCTACACCTTC. It yields the protein CASSTGQMTNYGYTF.

This clone was counted a few times. The gene calls are TRBV6-5 and TRBJ2-3; TRBD1 might be the D (5 bases). In germline, CDR1 is MNHEY, CDR2 SVGAGI. V was pared by 0 bases and J by 8 bases, with 6 bases between. The CDR3 has 12 residues. CDR3 residues: CASSYSQGTQYF. The CDR3 DNA sequence: TGTGCCAGCAGTTACTCGCAGGGTACGCAGTATTTT.

V is TRBV4-2 and J is TRBJ2-3; possible D gene TRBD2, 6 bases. Per germline, CDR1 LGHNA and CDR2 YNFKEQ. The CDR3 is 16 amino acids. V was shortened by 9 bases and J by 2 bases, with 21 bases between the two germline ends. The CDR3 protein is CASTLRAGPFTDTQYF. As DNA, the CDR3 is TGTGCCAGTACCCTAAGGGCGGGGCCGTTCACAGATACGCAGTATTTT.

The genes are TRBV21-1 and TRBJ2-1; TRBD2 is taken as the D call from the table, unchecked against the DNA. TRBV21-1 is reported as a pseudogene. The length of the CDR3 is 15 residues. The CDR3 DNA is TGTGCCAGCAGCAAATGGCGCGGGCTTTACAATGAGCAGTTCTTC. Protein: CASSKWRGLYNEQFF.

A single count supports this clone. The chain employs TRBV7-2 and TRBJ2-3; the D gene is possibly TRBD2 (5 bases). V lost 5 bases, J lost 4 bases, and 13 bases lay in between. CDR1 and CDR2 (germline): SGHTA, FQGNSA. This CDR3 region has 14 residues. CDR3 coding DNA: TGTGCCAGCAGCCTAACTAGTCCCGCAGATACGCAGTATTTT. Translation: CASSLTSPADTQYF.

This chain connects TRBV6-6 to TRBJ2-3; the D is unclear. V was trimmed by 7 bases and J by 1 base, leaving 12 bases between them. CDR3 length: 14 residues. Germline CDR1 and CDR2: MNHNY and SVGAGI (reference sequence). Here the CDR3 reads CASTQSQGTDTQYF. The CDR3 DNA follows: TGTGCCAGCACCCAAAGCCAGGGCACAGATACGCAGTATTTT.